Below are 7 T cell receptor beta chains sequenced from a single sample in a study of blood T cells in healthy people across ages. PCR was performed a second time for about 7 to 12 cycles using a sample-barcoded 5' primer and a J-beta primer mix. MiXCR, applied by TCRdb to the 5' RACE reads, yields one record per CDR3 protein. The sample has nearly 800,000 distinct CDR3 sequences, around three fifths seen once. What was sequenced was blood. The receptors stem from a middle-aged man in good health.

The rearrangement uses TRBV2 and TRBJ2-6; a weak D match, TRBD2 (6 bases). The CDR3 length is 19 residues. Germline-derived CDR1 and CDR2 are SNHLY and FYNNEI. The V end lost 6 bases, the J end lost 0 bases, and 21 bases lay between the germline ends. CDR3 DNA sequence: TGTGCCAGCAGGAGCAACCGCGGGGCAGAGAGCTCTGGGGCCAACGTCCTGACTTTC. It codes for CASRSNRGAESSGANVLTF.

This chain links TRBV7-2 with TRBJ1-2; D remains unclear. The CDR3 loop spans 14 amino acids. CDR1 and CDR2 from the germline V gene are SGHTA and FQGNSA. V dropped 8 bases and J dropped 4 bases, with 17 bases sitting between them. The CDR3 is CASQPRAALYGYTF. As DNA, the CDR3 is TGTGCCAGCCAGCCGAGGGCAGCCCTCTATGGCTACACCTTC.

The rearrangement joins TRBV28 to TRBJ2-1; the match to TRBD2 covers 7 bases. Germline loops: CDR1 MDHEN, CDR2 SYDVKM. V dropped 1 base and J dropped 3; count of bases not matched to a gene: 9. This CDR3 contains 17 residues. The chain's CDR3 is CASSLLRRGRDYNEQFF. CDR3 DNA: TGTGCCAGCAGTTTATTACGGCGGGGGAGGGACTACAATGAGCAGTTCTTC.

The CDR3 nucleotides read TGTGCCAGCAGTGGACGGCCCGGATTTAGGGGGGACACTGAAGCTTTCTTT. It yields the protein CASSGRPGFRGDTEAFF. The V and J genes are TRBV6-1 and TRBJ1-1, with a possible D match to TRBD1 (6 bases). Germline V lookup: CDR1 MNHNS, CDR2 SASEGT. Between the trimmed V and J ends, which lost 4 bases and 3 bases, there was a span of 21 bases. This CDR3 region has 17 residues.

In this sample, this clonotype turned up a few times. The chain is built from TRBV4-2 and TRBJ2-3, with TRBD2 as a possible D gene (5 bases). Trimming removed 5 bases from V and 6 bases from J, with 12 bases in between. The CDR3 has 13 amino acids. Germline V gene data show CDR1 as LGHNA and CDR2 as YNFKEQ. The CDR3 sequence is CASSKLDMDTQYF. For the CDR3, the DNA is TGTGCCAGCAGCAAACTAGATATGGATACGCAGTATTTT.

In the case of this clonotype: The junction shows a germline mismatch at one end, possibly a read error. The chain has TRBV6-1 and TRBJ2-5; 12 bases are shared with TRBD2. Germline V gene sequence: CDR1 MNHNS, CDR2 SASEGT. This CDR3 has 19 residues. CDR3 amino acids: CASRLRGLAGWDGRQTRYF. DNA of the CDR3: TGTGCCAGCAGACTTCGAGGACTAGCGGGGTGGGACGGCCGGCAGACCCGGTACTTC.

The genes are TRBV7-6 and TRBJ2-7; D is possibly TRBD2 (6 bases). The CDR3 loop spans 16 amino acids. Germline-derived CDR1 and CDR2 are SGHVS and FNYEAQ. V gave up 1 base and J gave up 7 bases, with 20 bases separating them. The CDR3 reads CASSLVGPSGYNEQYF. The CDR3 DNA follows: TGTGCCAGCAGCTTAGTGGGGCCCAGCGGGTACAATGAGCAGTACTTC.